The clone carrying this T cell receptor (beta chain) was detected only once. The antigen remains unidentified. This CDR3 is built from 16 residues. V shed 3 bases and J 3 bases; nucleotides not matched to a gene: 4. CDR1 and CDR2 (germline): SGHTA, FQGNSA. This sample is drawn from a study of T cell responses to AZD1222 COVID-19 vaccine. Study outcomes and limitations: It was only after the peak T cell response that any repertoires were sampled.

Here immunoSEQ multiplex PCR was the method, and the copy in TCRdb shows in-frame clones only, minus some. The data hold 150,000 to 200,000 clones, with approximately 94% observed a single time. The sample was peripheral blood, taken 28 days after the second AZD1222 dose. This TCR was recovered from an adult who received the AZD1222 COVID-19 vaccine. The V gene is TRBV7-2, the J gene TRBJ2-7; TRBD2 matches 14 bases. As DNA, the CDR3 is TGTGCCAGCAGCTTGGAAGGGACTAGCGGGAGCTACGAGCAGTACTTC. Its protein product is CASSLEGTSGSYEQYF.